The 12 T cell receptor beta chains in this list originate from one sample, sequenced in a study of PD-1 blockade in classical Hodgkin lymphoma. The time point is: cycle 4 day 1 (C4D1), after six to seven weeks of nivolumab. In every patient, relapse followed autologous stem cell transplantation, while exposure to brentuximab vedotin differed. The assay was immunoSEQ multiplex PCR, and TCRdb's table has in-frame clones only and misses some. The repertoire holds about 30,000 clones, with about four fifths as singletons. Sequenced here: peripheral blood mononuclear cells (PBMCs), sampled before the fourth cycle of nivolumab. These receptors all stem from a human donor with classical Hodgkin lymphoma.

V gene TRBV9 combines with J gene TRBJ1-4; 8 nucleotides align to TRBD1. CDR1 is SGDLS, CDR2 YYNGEE, per germline. V shed 4 bases, J shed 10 bases, and the junction held 9 bases outside the gene matches. The CDR3 sequence is 14 residues long. The CDR3 is CASSPRTGSGKLFF. DNA for the CDR3: TGTGCCAGCAGCCCTCGGACAGGGAGTGGAAAACTGTTTTTT. Drawing the rest from reference TRBV9 and TRBJ1-4, the complete variable domain is DSGVTQTPKHLITATGQRVTLRCSPRSGDLSVYWYQQSLDQGLQFLIQYYNGEERAKGNILERFSAQQFPDLHSELNLSSLELGDSALYFCASSPRTGSGKLFFGSGTQLSVL.

This clone occurred once. The CDR3 loop reads CASNHPITDTQYF. The DNA of the CDR3 is TGTGCCAGCAACCACCCCATCACAGATACGCAGTATTTT. V usage is TRBV7-9 and J usage is TRBJ2-3; unclear D gene. CDR1 is SEHNR and CDR2 is FQNEAQ in the germline V gene (reference sequence). V lost 7 bases and J lost 2, with 10 bases in between. CDR3 size: 13 residues. Complete variable domain (other parts from reference TRBV7-9 and TRBJ2-3): DTGVSQNPRHKITKRGQNVTFRCDPISEHNRLYWYRQTLGQGPEFLTYFQNEAQLEKSRLLSDRFSAERPKGSFSTLEIQRTEQGDSAMYLCASNHPITDTQYFGPGTRLTVL.

The chain is built from TRBV6-6 and TRBJ2-2, with D perhaps TRBD2 (5 bases). Per the germline V gene, CDR1 is MNHNY and CDR2 is SVGAGI (reference sequence). Trimming removed 5 bases at V and 5 bases at J, with 15 bases between. The CDR3 is 15 amino acids. In DNA form, the CDR3 reads TGTGCCAGCAGTGTCCCCCTTTCGGGGACCGGGGAGCTGTTTTTT. Protein: CASSVPLSGTGELFF.

This chain connects TRBV19 to TRBJ1-1; D unclear. The CDR3 runs 13 residues. The ends were cut back, 3 bases at V and 1 base at J, with 6 bases in the middle. The germline gives CDR1 LNHDA, CDR2 SQIVND (reference sequence). The CDR3 bases are TGTGCCAGTAGTATCACTGAGAACACTGAAGCTTTCTTT. This encodes CASSITENTEAFF. Filled out from reference TRBV19 and TRBJ1-1, the complete variable domain reads DGGITQSPKYLFRKEGQNVTLSCEQNLNHDAMYWYRQDPGQGLRLIYYSQIVNDFQKGDIAEGYSVSREKKESFPLTVTSAQKNPTAFYLCASSITENTEAFFGQGTRLTVV.

The chain employs TRBV7-2 and TRBJ1-1; D is perhaps TRBD1 (6 bases). The CDR3 contains 14 residues. V was clipped by 5 bases and J by 1 base, with 11 bases between them. CDR1 is SGHTA and CDR2 is FQGNSA in the germline V gene. CDR3 region: CASSPGTKNTEAFF. The CDR3 bases are TGTGCCAGCAGCCCCGGGACAAAGAACACTGAAGCTTTCTTT. Based on the CDR3 plus reference TRBV7-2 and TRBJ1-1, the full variable domain is GAGVSQSPSNKVTEKGKDVELRCDPISGHTALYWYRQSLGQGLEFLIYFQGNSAPDKSGLPSDRFSAERTGGSVSTLTIQRTQQEDSAVYLCASSPGTKNTEAFFGQGTRLTVV.

In DNA, the CDR3 is TGTGCCAGCAGCGTAGCATCGAACACCGGGGAGCTGTTTTTT. Protein sequence: CASSVASNTGELFF. The chain combines TRBV9 with TRBJ2-2, with unresolved D. V lost 0 bases and J 0 bases, leaving 3 bases between the germline ends. Germline CDR1 is SGDLS and CDR2 is YYNGEE. The CDR3 is 14 residues long.

This clone has only a few counts. V usage is TRBV18 and J usage is TRBJ1-4; possible D gene TRBD1, 5 bases. Germline CDR1 KGHSH, CDR2 LQKENI. Trimming left V 1 base short and J 8 bases short, with 17 bases between. This CDR3 is 16 amino acids long. This chain's CDR3 is CASSPRNGQGREKLFF. Written as DNA, the CDR3 is TGTGCCAGCTCACCACGGAACGGGCAGGGACGGGAAAAACTGTTTTTT.

V usage is TRBV29-1 and J usage is TRBJ1-1, with D perhaps matching TRBD1 (6 bases). The germline gives CDR1 SQVTM, CDR2 ANQGSEA. V lost 6 bases, J lost 1 base, and 18 bases lay in between. There are 15 residues in the CDR3. CDR3 nucleotide sequence: TGCAGCGTAACCGCGGGGGCTCCCCAGAACACTGAAGCTTTCTTT. This codes for CSVTAGAPQNTEAFF. The whole variable domain, filled in from reference TRBV29-1 and TRBJ1-1, reads SAVISQKPSRDICQRGTSLTIQCQVDSQVTMMFWYRQQPGQSLTLIATANQGSEATYESGFVIDKFPISRPNLTFSTLTVSNMSPEDSSIYLCSVTAGAPQNTEAFFGQGTRLTVV.

V gene TRBV4-2 combines with J gene TRBJ1-3; D ambiguous. V lost 4 bases to trimming and J lost 3 bases, with 10 bases between them. CDR3 length equals 14 residues. Germline V gene sequence: CDR1 LGHNA, CDR2 YNFKEQ. Written as DNA, the CDR3 is TGTGCCAGCAGCCTTCCGACTCTTGGAAACACCATATATTTT. Translating gives CASSLPTLGNTIYF.

The chain employs TRBV11-2 and TRBJ2-1; unclear D gene. CDR1 SGHAT and CDR2 FQNNGV come from the germline V gene. Deletions cut 4 bases from V and 8 bases from J, with 15 bases between. The CDR3 is 14 amino acids. CDR3 loop: CASSSMGSGHEQFF. The CDR3 nucleotides are TGTGCCAGCAGCTCAATGGGATCGGGCCATGAGCAGTTCTTC.

The chain joins TRBV19 to TRBJ2-3; TRBD1 agrees at 10 bases. In germline, CDR1 is LNHDA, CDR2 SQIVND (reference sequence). The CDR3 is 16 amino acids. J was trimmed by 1 base and V by 5 bases; bases with no gene match: 6. The chain's CDR3 is CASSSKGTGGTDTQYF. CDR3 nucleotide sequence: TGTGCCAGTAGTTCGAAGGGGACAGGGGGCACAGATACGCAGTATTTT.

V is TRBV10-1 and J is TRBJ2-5; D possibly corresponds to TRBD1 (5 bases). The CDR3 spans 14 residues. Germline-derived CDR1 and CDR2 are WNHNN and SYGVQD (reference sequence). Trimming removed 3 bases from V and 5 bases from J, with 13 bases in between. The CDR3 region has the DNA TGCGCCAGCAGTGACAGGGCATCTTGGGAGACCCAGTACTTC. It is translated as CASSDRASWETQYF.